This TCR beta chain originates from a study of blood T cell repertoires in COVID-19. Assay: immunoSEQ multiplex PCR; the TCRdb copy retains only in-frame clones and omits some. The repertoire holds 360,000 or so clones, with 80% to 85% as singletons. Deletions cut 2 bases from V and 2 bases from J, with 9 bases between. CDR3 length equals 14 residues. Germline CDR1 reads KGHDR; CDR2 reads SFDVKD. Individuals drawn from about 26 US areas were roughly 18 to 89 years old. Assignment of participants to cohorts was predicated upon participant-reported clinical history. Two negative PCRs, clearance, or symptom resolution characterized the recovered Cohort 3 donors.

The sequencing sample was made of PBMCs or T cells enriched from blood (not recorded which). This chain uses TRBV24-1 with TRBJ2-7, with TRBD1 as a possible D gene (6 bases). This receptor was identified in a woman in her forties or fifties who had recovered from COVID-19. The CDR3 DNA follows: TGTGCCACCAGTGATTCGGACAGACCCTACGAGCAGTACTTC. Amino acids: CATSDSDRPYEQYF.